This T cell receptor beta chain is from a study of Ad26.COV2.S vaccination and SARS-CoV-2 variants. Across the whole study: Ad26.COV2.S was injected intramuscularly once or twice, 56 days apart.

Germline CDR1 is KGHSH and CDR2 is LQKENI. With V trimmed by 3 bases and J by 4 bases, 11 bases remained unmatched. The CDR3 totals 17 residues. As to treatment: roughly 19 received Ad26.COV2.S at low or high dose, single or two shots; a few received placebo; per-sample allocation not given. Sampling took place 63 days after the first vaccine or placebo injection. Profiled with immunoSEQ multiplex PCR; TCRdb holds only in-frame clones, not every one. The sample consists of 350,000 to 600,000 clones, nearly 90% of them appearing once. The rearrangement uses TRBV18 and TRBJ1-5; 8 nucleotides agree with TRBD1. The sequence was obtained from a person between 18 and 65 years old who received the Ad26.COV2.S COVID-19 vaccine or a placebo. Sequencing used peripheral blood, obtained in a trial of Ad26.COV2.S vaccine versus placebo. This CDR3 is CASSPGQGAMGNQPQHF. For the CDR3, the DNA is TGTGCCAGCTCACCTGGGCAGGGGGCAATGGGTAATCAGCCCCAGCATTTT.